The sequence of this T cell receptor (beta chain) was determined in a study of shared clonotypes between healthy human individuals. Naive CD8 cells lacked CD45RO, underwent positive selection for CCR7 and left out terminally differentiated effector memory CD45RA+ cells. Germline assignment: CDR1 SQVTM and CDR2 ANQGSEA. The CDR3 consists of 11 residues. Between the trimmed V and J ends, which lost 2 bases and 2 bases, there was a span of 4 bases. TCRdb's table, derived via immunoSEQ multiplex PCR, lists solely in-frame clones and lacks some. The repertoire holds 1.5 million to 2.5 million clones, 85% to 95% seen once, with 0.9% to 1.5% in the top ten.

The receptor was derived from a man aged 18-30 years in good health. The source material was naive CD8+ T cells sorted from blood. V and J are TRBV29-1 and TRBJ2-7; D not resolved. For the CDR3, the DNA is TGCAGCGTTGAACAGGCCTACGAGCAGTACTTC. The encoded protein is CSVEQAYEQYF.